This entry concerns a single TCR beta chain. These data come from a study of OX40 agonist ivuxolimab in advanced cancers. Here immunoSEQ multiplex PCR was the method, and the copy in TCRdb shows in-frame clones only, minus some. This table has almost 35,000 clones, more than 60% appearing once. J lost 3 bases, V lost 3 bases, and 8 bases had no gene match. The CDR3 consists of 15 residues. Germline V lookup: CDR1 SGDLS, CDR2 YYNGEE. The source is an adult with an advanced solid tumor such as melanoma, head and neck, liver or kidney cancer. Sequencing was performed on CD4+ or CD8+ T cells sorted from blood, taken in a trial of the OX40 agonist ivuxolimab. This sequence joins TRBV9 and TRBJ1-1, with 7 bases fitting TRBD1. CDR3: CASSARQGMDTEAFF. CDR3 nucleotide sequence: TGTGCCAGCAGCGCCAGACAGGGCATGGACACTGAAGCTTTCTTT.